This T cell receptor (beta chain) comes out of a study of response to subunit inactivated influenza vaccine. Study-level findings and limits: Authors suggested seasonal influenza vaccinations each recruit few new T cells.

The J segment lost 0 bases and the V segment lost 6 bases, leaving 8 bases of the junction unmatched. The CDR3 is 16 amino acids. This clonotype was counted at least ten times. The antigen remains unidentified. TCRdb reprocessed the RT-PCR reads via MiXCR and lists one record per CDR3 protein. The table shows 500,000 to 600,000 distinct CDR3 sequences, with 7.5% to 8.5% occurring only once. V usage is TRBV12-3 or TRBV12-4 and J usage is TRBJ1-5, with 7 bases fitting TRBD1. The material sequenced was PBMCs from blood, taken about 24 months after vaccination. The clonotype originates from a man aged 45 to 70 who received an inactivated influenza vaccine. CDR3 DNA sequence: TGTGCCAGCAGCCCAGACGACAGGGTTAGCAATCAGCCCCAGCATTTT. This gives the protein CASSPDDRVSNQPQHF.